The entry below gives a single T cell receptor (beta chain) sequence along with its context. Its antigen is unidentified. Per germline, CDR1 LGHNA and CDR2 YSLEER. The V gene lost 0 bases and the J gene lost 0 bases, with 18 bases spanning the gap. This CDR3 is 18 amino acids long. The data belong to a study of Ad26.COV2.S vaccination and SARS-CoV-2 variants. Study overall: Donor participated within the Ad26.COV2.S arm of the COV1001 trial. Ad26.COV2.S shots went into the muscle once or twice, 56 days apart.

The protocol was immunoSEQ multiplex PCR, while the TCRdb copy is restricted to in-frame clones and leaves out a portion. The table has about 680,000 clones, 89% seen once. Study outcomes and limitations: Individuals receiving vaccine had higher spike-specific TCR breadth than placebo recipients did.

Treatment indicated: some 20 received Ad26.COV2.S at low or high dose, single or two shots; roughly five received placebo; per-sample allocation not given. Day 63 following the first vaccine or placebo injection was when the samples were taken. The vaccine delivered Wuhan-strain SARS-CoV-2 spike through an Ad26 vector. This sequence joins TRBV4-3 and TRBJ2-7, with D unclear. The starting material was peripheral blood, obtained in a trial of Ad26.COV2.S vaccine versus placebo. The clonotype was recovered from a person aged 18 to 65 who received the Ad26.COV2.S COVID-19 vaccine or a placebo. The chain's CDR3 is CASSQDSRGQSHSYEQYF. In DNA, the CDR3 is TGCGCCAGCAGCCAAGATTCTCGTGGTCAGTCGCACTCCTACGAGCAGTACTTC.